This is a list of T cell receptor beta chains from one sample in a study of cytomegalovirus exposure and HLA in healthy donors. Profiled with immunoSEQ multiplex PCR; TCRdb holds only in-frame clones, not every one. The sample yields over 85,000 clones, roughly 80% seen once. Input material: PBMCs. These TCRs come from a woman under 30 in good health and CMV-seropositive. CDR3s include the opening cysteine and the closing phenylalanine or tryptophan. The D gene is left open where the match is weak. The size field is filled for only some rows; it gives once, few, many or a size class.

TGCGCCAGCAGCCTGTACCAGGGGGGTGGCGAGCAGTACTTC | CASSLYQGGGEQYF | - | TRBJ2-7 | - | TRBV5-1
TGTGCCAGCAGTCAAACATCTCGTTTTAACACTGAAGCTTTCTTT | CASSQTSRFNTEAFF | - | TRBJ1-1 | - | TRBV7-3
TGCGCCAGCGGGGAGACAGGGAACACCGGGGAGCTGTTTTTT | CASGETGNTGELFF | - | TRBJ2-2 | - | TRBV5-1
TGTGCCAGCAGCCCTTTAACAGGGGGCAGAGGCTACACCTTC | CASSPLTGGRGYTF | - | TRBJ1-2 | TRBD1 | TRBV11-2
TGTGCCAGTAGTCCCGGACACTATCAGCCCCAGCATTTT | CASSPGHYQPQHF | - | TRBJ1-5 | - | TRBV19
TGTGCCAGCAGCCATGGGGGGGTCGGCAATGAGCAGTTCTTC | CASSHGGVGNEQFF | - | TRBJ2-1 | TRBD2 | TRBV6-1
TGTGCCAGCAGCTTGTTTCTCCGAAGGCAGGCTAATGAAAAACTGTTTTTT | CASSLFLRRQANEKLFF | - | TRBJ1-4 | - | TRBV5-6
TGTGCCAGCAGCTACGGGACAGGGTGGAGAAGCAATCAGCCCCAGCATTTT | CASSYGTGWRSNQPQHF | few | TRBJ1-5 | TRBD1 | TRBV7-3
TGTGCCAGCAGTGAAACAAAATGGGACAGGGAGGAAGAGACCCAGTACTTC | CASSETKWDREEETQYF | - | TRBJ2-5 | TRBD1 | TRBV6-1
TGTGCCAGCAGTTTAGGGGAGTCCTATGGCTACACCTTC | CASSLGESYGYTF | once | TRBJ1-2 | - | TRBV27
TGTGCCAGCAGTGAATTGGGACTCACTGAAGCTTTCTTT | CASSELGLTEAFF | - | TRBJ1-1 | - | TRBV25-1
TGTGCCAGCCGAGAGTATGGCTACACCTTC | CASREYGYTF | - | TRBJ1-2 | - | TRBV7-6
TGTGCCAGCTGTAGCGACCCCGGGGAACAAGAGACCCAGTACTTC | CASCSDPGEQETQYF | - | TRBJ2-5 | - | TRBV11-2
TGTGCCAGCAGCCTGATTAGCGGGGGTAAAGATACGCAGTATTTT | CASSLISGGKDTQYF | once | TRBJ2-3 | TRBD2 | TRBV7-8
TGTGCCAGCAGCAAAGATAGGCGGAGCACAGATACGCAGTATTTT | CASSKDRRSTDTQYF | once | TRBJ2-3 | - | TRBV21-1
TGTGCCAGCATCGCGGGACAGGGAAGTTGGGGATATAATTCACCCCTCCACTTT | CASIAGQGSWGYNSPLHF | - | TRBJ1-6 | TRBD1 | TRBV28
TGTGCCAGCAGCGTAGGGTCAGGGGGCGAGCAGTACTTC | CASSVGSGGEQYF | - | TRBJ2-7 | TRBD1 | TRBV9
TGTGCCAGTAGTATGACAGTCAAGCATGGCTACACCTTC | CASSMTVKHGYTF | - | TRBJ1-2 | - | TRBV19
TGTGCCATCAGTGAGTCGGCGGGGGTGAGGCCTATGGGCTACACCTTC | CAISESAGVRPMGYTF | - | TRBJ1-2 | - | TRBV10-3
TGTGCCACCTGGTCGGGGTATTTCTATGGCTACACCTTC | CATWSGYFYGYTF | once | TRBJ1-2 | - | TRBV6-5
TGTGCCAGCAGCCCTCTCCGGTCGGGCAATCAGCCCCAGCATTTT | CASSPLRSGNQPQHF | few | TRBJ1-5 | - | TRBV6-6
TGTGCGAGCCGGGAGGGGGGCGCATCAAGGGAGACCCAGTACTTC | CASREGGASRETQYF | - | TRBJ2-5 | TRBD2 | TRBV2
TGTGCCAGCAGTTACCCTCCCCAGGGGACAGATACGCAGTATTTT | CASSYPPQGTDTQYF | - | TRBJ2-3 | - | TRBV6-6
TGTGCCAGCAGCCTGGGCTCCGGGACAGGGGGAGAGACCCAGTACTTC | CASSLGSGTGGETQYF | - | TRBJ2-5 | TRBD1 | TRBV5-6
TGTGCCAGCAGTTTGACAGGGACCTTCTATAATTCACCCCTCCACTTT | CASSLTGTFYNSPLHF | few | TRBJ1-6 | TRBD1 | TRBV6-5